This TCR beta chain was profiled in a study of regulatory T cells. CDR1 and CDR2 (germline): SEHNR, FQNEAQ (reference sequence). Trimming took 5 bases from V and 8 from J; bases not matched to a gene: 20. This CDR3 is 18 amino acids long. The primer mix had 52 TRBV and 13 TRBJ primers. Assay: immunoSEQ multiplex PCR; the TCRdb copy retains only in-frame clones and omits some. The top ten hold about 1% of the sample, which has some 31,000 clones, 93% seen once. At testing, patients were 2 to 39 years old, with reduced naive and increased memory T-cell proportions. Study-level points and caveats: In patients, unique TRB V-J pairs were restricted and V/J usage skewed, especially in Tregs. In CD3G-deficient patients, conventional CD4+ T cells were enriched for hydrophobic CDR3 residues at positions 6 and 7.

As for this clone: Its antigen is currently unknown.

This chain joins TRBV7-9 and TRBJ2-1; the match to TRBD2 covers 8 bases. This receptor was identified in a child younger than 10 with CD3G deficiency. The sequencing input was conventional CD4+ T cells sorted from blood. Here the CDR3 DNA reads TGTGCCAGCAGCCCCCTCCTTCATAGCGGGACCCTGGGGGATGAGCAGTTCTTC. Protein product: CASSPLLHSGTLGDEQFF.